These 13 T cell receptor beta chains originate from one sample sequenced in a study of T cell changes during pregnancy in multiple sclerosis. Clones were read by immunoSEQ multiplex PCR, and TCRdb kept only the in-frame ones, dropping some. The sample holds about 52,000 clones, over 80% seen once. This specimen consisted of CD4+ T cells from peripheral blood mononuclear cells, obtained after pregnancy. These receptors were collected from a female donor in good health, enrolled as a control in a pregnancy study.

The chain carries TRBV6-6 and TRBJ2-5; a weak D match, TRBD2 (5 bases). CDR3 length: 13 residues. The V end was cut by 6 bases, the J end by 4 bases, with 12 bases between. Germline V CDR1 and CDR2: MNHNY, SVGAGI (reference sequence). The CDR3 sequence is CASSVRGGETQYF. In DNA, the CDR3 is TGTGCCAGCAGCGTACGGGGTGGAGAGACCCAGTACTTC.

This chain joins TRBV7-9 and TRBJ1-4, with 9 nucleotides matching TRBD1. Per germline, CDR1 SEHNR and CDR2 FQNEAQ (reference sequence). The CDR3 is made up of 14 amino acids. V gave up 5 bases and J gave up 8 bases; unmatched junction bases: 6. The CDR3, as DNA: TGTGCCAGCAGCCGGGACAGGGAGGGCGAAAAACTGTTTTTT. It translates to CASSRDREGEKLFF. Complete variable domain (other parts from reference TRBV7-9 and TRBJ1-4): DTGVSQNPRHKITKRGQNVTFRCDPISEHNRLYWYRQTLGQGPEFLTYFQNEAQLEKSRLLSDRFSAERPKGSFSTLEIQRTEQGDSAMYLCASSRDREGEKLFFGSGTQLSVL.

The genes are TRBV6-5 and TRBJ1-2, with a tentative D call TRBD1 (5 bases). The V end was cut by 7 bases, the J end by 5 bases, with 11 bases between. The length of the CDR3 is 12 residues. Germline CDR1 and CDR2: MNHEY and SVGAGI. CDR3 in amino acids: CASKEGDYGYTF. The CDR3 DNA sequence: TGTGCCAGCAAGGAAGGGGATTATGGCTACACCTTC.

As regards this clone: Relative to the germline gene, one junction end is altered; a read error may explain this. The V and J genes are TRBV7-7 and TRBJ2-2; 8 nucleotides line up with TRBD1. The germline gives CDR1 SSHAT, CDR2 FNYEAQ (reference sequence). CDR3 length: 13 amino acids. CDR3: CASRGHDTGELFF. The CDR3 DNA sequence: TGTGCTAGCAGGGGGCACGACACCGGGGAGCTGTTTTTT. The full variable domain, completed using reference TRBV7-7 and TRBJ2-2, is GAGVSQSPRYKVTKRGQDVTLRCDPISSHATLYWYQQALGQGPEFLTYFNYEAQPDKSGLPSDRFSAERPEGSISTLTIQRTEQRDSAMYRCASRGHDTGELFFGEGSRLTVL.

The V gene is TRBV28, the J gene TRBJ2-7; unclear D gene. The CDR3 consists of 11 residues. V lost 8 bases and J 2 bases, leaving 7 bases between the germline ends. Looked up from germline, CDR1 is MDHEN and CDR2 is SYDVKM. The CDR3 nucleotides read TGTGCCAGCGGCAGGCCCTACGAGCAGTACTTC. Residues: CASGRPYEQYF.

The chain is built from TRBV7-3 and TRBJ1-3, with a possible D match to TRBD1 (5 bases). Germline V gene lookup returns CDR1 SGHTA and CDR2 FQGTGA. Trimming took 5 bases from V and 2 from J, leaving 13 bases between them. The CDR3 sequence is 15 residues long. CDR3 region: CASSNQGGPGNTIYF. The CDR3 nucleotides are TGTGCCAGCAGCAACCAGGGAGGCCCTGGAAACACCATATATTTT.

The chain employs TRBV9 and TRBJ2-3, with a tentative D call TRBD1 (5 bases). The CDR3 is made up of 14 amino acids. Germline CDR1 and CDR2: SGDLS and YYNGEE. Trimming took off 2 bases at V and 5 bases at J, with 12 bases between the two ends. CDR3 sequence reads: CASSVKGRGDTQYF. The CDR3 bases are TGTGCCAGCAGCGTGAAGGGGCGAGGAGATACGCAGTATTTT.

V and J are TRBV11-2 and TRBJ2-1; TRBD1 is a possible D gene (6 bases). In germline, CDR1 is SGHAT, CDR2 FQNNGV. The length of the CDR3 is 12 residues. Trimming took off 3 bases at V and 15 bases at J, with 15 bases between the two ends. The CDR3: CASSLIDRSRFF. CDR3 DNA sequence: TGTGCCAGCAGCTTGATCGACAGGTCGCGGTTCTTC.

The genes are TRBV7-9 and TRBJ2-5; TRBD1 matches at 9 bases. CDR3 length equals 15 residues. CDR1 is SEHNR and CDR2 is FQNEAQ in the germline V gene (reference sequence). V lost 5 bases to trimming and J lost 2 bases; unmatched junction nucleotides: 6. CDR3 DNA: TGTGCCAGCAGCCCGGGACAGGGAGCACAAGAGACCCAGTACTTC. This translates into CASSPGQGAQETQYF.

The V and J genes are TRBV2 and TRBJ2-7, with 10 bases aligning to TRBD1. Germline CDR1 and CDR2: SNHLY and FYNNEI. The CDR3 sequence is 14 residues long. V lost 7 bases and J lost 3; bases outside the gene matches: 6. CDR3 nucleotide sequence: TGTGCCAGCACCCCGGGACAGGGGAACTACGAGCAGTACTTC. Encoded protein: CASTPGQGNYEQYF.

This sequence joins TRBV11-3 and TRBJ2-7, with D maybe TRBD1 (5 bases). Trimming shortened V by 7 bases and J by 0 bases, and 10 bases separated the two germline ends. The CDR3 loop spans 13 amino acids. Germline CDR1 is SGHNT and CDR2 is YENEEA. This CDR3 reads CASKLRASYEQYF. The DNA for the CDR3 is TGTGCCAGCAAACTCAGGGCCTCCTACGAGCAGTACTTC. The full variable domain, with the rest looked up from reference TRBV11-3 and TRBJ2-7, is EAGVVQSPRYKIIEKKQPVAFWCNPISGHNTLYWYLQNLGQGPELLIRYENEEAVDDSQLPKDRFSAERLKGVDSTLKIQPAELGDSAVYLCASKLRASYEQYFGPGTRLTVT.

The CDR3 is CASSFPGSHEQYF. The CDR3 DNA sequence: TGTGCCAGCAGCTTCCCAGGGTCCCACGAGCAGTACTTC. The J gene is TRBJ2-7, the V gene TRBV7-9; maybe TRBD1 (5 bases). V lost 3 bases and J 5 bases, leaving 11 bases between the germline ends. The CDR3 loop spans 13 amino acids. Germline V gives CDR1 SEHNR, CDR2 FQNEAQ (reference sequence).

V is TRBV28 and J is TRBJ2-7; D remains ambiguous. V lost 3 bases and J 3 bases, leaving 12 bases between the germline ends. CDR1 and CDR2 (germline): MDHEN, SYDVKM. CDR3 length: 14 amino acids. This CDR3 reads CASSFDSINYEQYF. CDR3 sequence (DNA): TGTGCCAGCAGTTTCGATAGCATTAACTACGAGCAGTACTTC.